These T cell receptor beta chains were read from a single sample in a study of radiotherapy plus CTLA-4 blockade in lung cancer. The table came from immunoSEQ multiplex PCR; TCRdb's copy has only in-frame clones and leaves some out. The sample consists of 40,000 to 55,000 clones, around 77% of them appearing once. Sequenced here: peripheral blood, sampled from a patient treated with radiotherapy plus ipilimumab. Receptors originate from a human donor with non-small cell lung cancer whose response to radiotherapy plus ipilimumab could not be evaluated. CDR3s include the opening cysteine and the closing phenylalanine or tryptophan. D genes are given only for firm matches. Expanded clones get a size class; other rows say once, few or many, or leave the size out.

D gene | clone size | J gene | V gene | CDR3 DNA | CDR3 protein
TRBD2 | - | TRBJ2-2 | TRBV7-2 | TGTGCCAGCAGCTTTTCGTCGGAGCGGGAGGAAAGCGGGGAGCTGTTTTTT | CASSFSSEREESGELFF
- | - | TRBJ2-5 | TRBV29-1 | TGCAGCGTTGAAGGATCTCACCGGGGGGCCAAACAAGAGACCCAGTACTTC | CSVEGSHRGAKQETQYF
- | - | TRBJ2-7 | TRBV30 | TGTGCCTGGAGGAGAGAGGGCTACGAGCAGTACTTC | CAWRREGYEQYF
TRBD2 | - | TRBJ2-3 | TRBV9 | TGTGCCAGCAGCAAAGGACTAGCGGAAAGCACAGATACGCAGTATTTT | CASSKGLAESTDTQYF
TRBD1 | - | TRBJ1-1 | TRBV7-2 | TGTGCCAGCACCGAGGGCAGGGGGGTCACTGAAGCTTTCTTT | CASTEGRGVTEAFF
- | - | TRBJ1-2 | TRBV6-6 | TGTGCCAGCAGGCCCCGAATCGCAGGGTATGGCTACACCTTC | CASRPRIAGYGYTF
- | - | TRBJ2-7 | TRBV6-6 | TGTGCCAGCAGTTACCCCCAGACAGGTAGCTCCTACGAGCAGTACTTC | CASSYPQTGSSYEQYF
- | - | TRBJ2-3 | TRBV7-2 | TGTGCCAGCAGCTCATCTATCACAGATACGCAGTATTTT | CASSSSITDTQYF
- | - | TRBJ2-5 | TRBV7-2 | TGTGCCAGCAGCTCACAAGGGGTCCGGGAGACCCAGTACTTC | CASSSQGVRETQYF
TRBD1 | few | TRBJ1-5 | TRBV2 | TGTGCCAGCAGCTTACAGGGGGCGCCCCGTCAGCCCCAGCATTTT | CASSLQGAPRQPQHF
- | few | TRBJ2-5 | TRBV11-1 | TGTGCCAGCAGCTTAGCGCGGAAAGGGGGTGTTGAGACCCAGTACTTC | CASSLARKGGVETQYF
TRBD1 | once | TRBJ1-2 | TRBV28 | TGTGCCAGCACCCTACAGGGGGCGGATGACTATGGCTACACCTTC | CASTLQGADDYGYTF
- | few | TRBJ1-4 | TRBV28 | TGTGCCAGCAGCCGACTTAGAGGGTATGAAAAACTGTTTTTT | CASSRLRGYEKLFF
TRBD1 | once | TRBJ2-7 | TRBV28 | TGTGCCCTCGGACAGGCTGGTATGCAGTACTTC | CALGQAGMQYF
- | - | TRBJ2-7 | TRBV4-2 | TGTGCCAGCAGCCAGGCATTCACGGATCCCCGTGCGGGATCCTACGAGCAGTACTTC | CASSQAFTDPRAGSYEQYF
TRBD2 | - | TRBJ2-1 | TRBV5-1 | TGCGCCAGCAGCCCGATCCGGGGGGAGAATGAGCAGTTCTTC | CASSPIRGENEQFF
TRBD2 | - | TRBJ2-5 | TRBV9 | TGTGCCAGCAGCCGCGGACTAGCGGGGGGTCTGACCCAGTACTTC | CASSRGLAGGLTQYF
TRBD1 | once | TRBJ2-2 | TRBV5-1 | TGCGCCAGTTCGACGGGACAGGCGTACGCGAACACCGGGGAGCTGTTTTTT | CASSTGQAYANTGELFF
TRBD1 | once | TRBJ1-1 | TRBV7-2 | TGTGCCAGCAGCTTAGGAGGGACAGGGGTAACGGGCACTGAAGCTTTCTTT | CASSLGGTGVTGTEAFF
- | - | TRBJ1-2 | TRBV23-1 | TGCGCCAGCACCCAAGCCCGGGGCGACGGGGAGGACACCTTC | CASTQARGDGEDTF
TRBD1 | few | TRBJ2-5 | TRBV5-1 | TGCGCCAGCAGTTTGACAGGGTCTGAGACCCAGTACTTC | CASSLTGSETQYF
- | - | TRBJ2-7 | TRBV4-1 | TGCGCCAGCAGCCAGCTTCCGACGAGGGAGCAGTACTTC | CASSQLPTREQYF
TRBD2 | - | TRBJ2-3 | TRBV5-1 | TGCGCCAGCAGCTTCCAGCGGGGGGGCACAGATACGCAGTATTTT | CASSFQRGGTDTQYF
- | - | TRBJ2-1 | TRBV28 | TGTGCCAGCAGTTCCATTCATCCGGGGACATACAATGAGCAGTTCTTC | CASSSIHPGTYNEQFF
- | - | TRBJ2-1 | TRBV2 | TGTGCCAGCAGTGAATTCCTAGCCCTCTCCTACAATGAGCAGTTCTTC | CASSEFLALSYNEQFF
TRBD2 | - | TRBJ2-7 | TRBV7-9 | TGTGCCAGCAGCTTAGAGGCCGGGGGGTACGAGCAGTACTTC | CASSLEAGGYEQYF